These T cell receptor beta chains were read from a single sample in a study of vaccination effects on CD4 cells after COVID-19. Their recognized antigens are unknown. Sequencing was performed with immunoSEQ multiplex PCR; in TCRdb, only in-frame clones are kept and a portion is missing. The sample has 55,000 to 90,000 clones, 60% to 75% seen once. The source was CD4+ T cells from PBMCs cultured with HIV peptides, collected before COVID-19 vaccination. The receptors were gathered from a human donor who had a prior SARS-CoV-2 infection. Both conserved end residues are part of each CDR3. Fields, in order: clone size, J gene, V gene, D gene, CDR3 DNA, CDR3 protein. The D gene is left open where the match is weak. Some rows mark clone size as missing; the rest say once, few, many or name a class of expanded clone.

. | TRBJ2-7 | TRBV4-1 | . | TGCGCCAGCAGCCAGGGGAGGACCAGCTTCTACGAGCAGTACTTC | CASSQGRTSFYEQYF
. | TRBJ1-5 | TRBV15 | . | TGTGCCACCCAGGAAGTTAGCAATCAGCCCCAGCATTTT | CATQEVSNQPQHF
few | TRBJ2-5 | TRBV11-2 | . | TGTGCCAGCAGCTCGGGGAGTGGGCAGTACTTC | CASSSGSGQYF
. | TRBJ1-1 | TRBV6-5 | TRBD1 | TGTGCCAGCAGTCCACGACAGGGGGTAGACACTGAAGCTTTCTTT | CASSPRQGVDTEAFF
. | TRBJ1-1 | TRBV11-3 | . | TGTGCCAGCAGCTTAGAATGGGGGCCTGAAGCTTTCTTT | CASSLEWGPEAFF
. | TRBJ1-1 | TRBV2 | . | TGTGCCAGCAGTGAAGGTCCGGAAGCTTTCTTT | CASSEGPEAFF
. | TRBJ2-1 | TRBV4-1 | TRBD2 | TGCGCCAGCAGCCAAGTGGCGGGAGTACCCTACAATGAGCAGTTCTTC | CASSQVAGVPYNEQFF
. | TRBJ2-1 | TRBV10-2 | TRBD2 | TGCGCCAGCAGTTGGACCACGGGAGGGCAGCACAATGAGCAGTTCTTC | CASSWTTGGQHNEQFF
. | TRBJ1-3 | TRBV19 | . | TGTGCCAGTAGTCCAAACTCCCGGGATCCCAGCTCTGGAAACACCATATATTTT | CASSPNSRDPSSGNTIYF
. | TRBJ1-2 | TRBV7-2 | TRBD1 | TGTGCCAGCAGCTTACGCGTTGGCAGGGGGAATCTCTTCTATGGCTACACCTTC | CASSLRVGRGNLFYGYTF
. | TRBJ2-3 | TRBV7-2 | . | TGTGCCAGCAGCTCTCAGGGGAGCACAGATACGCAGTATTTT | CASSSQGSTDTQYF
. | TRBJ2-1 | TRBV2 | TRBD1 | TGTGCCAGCAGACAGGGACAGGGATTTTCCGTGACCGATGAGCAGTTCTTC | CASRQGQGFSVTDEQFF
. | TRBJ1-2 | TRBV5-4 | TRBD1 | TGTGCCAGCAGCCCCGGACAGGGGGAAGGTATTTGGTATGGCTACACCTTC | CASSPGQGEGIWYGYTF
few | TRBJ2-3 | TRBV6-5 | . | TGTGCCAGCAGTTACGGGTTCACAGATACGCAGTATTTT | CASSYGFTDTQYF
. | TRBJ2-7 | TRBV2 | . | TGTGCCAGCAGTGAGATACGGGACAATTCCTACGAGCAGTACTTC | CASSEIRDNSYEQYF
few | TRBJ2-7 | TRBV5-1 | . | TGCGCCAGCAGCTTGTGGGCAGGGAGCTCCTACGAGCAGTACTTC | CASSLWAGSSYEQYF
. | TRBJ1-6 | TRBV6-5 | TRBD1 | TGTGCCAGCAGTTACTCGCACAGGGGTGATTCACCCCTCCACTTT | CASSYSHRGDSPLHF
. | TRBJ2-1 | TRBV5-1 | . | TGCGCCAGCAGCTTGATGTCTCGCGTGGTTGAGCAGTTCTTC | CASSLMSRVVEQFF
. | TRBJ1-1 | TRBV19 | TRBD1 | TGTGCCAGTAGCAGGGACAGCTCACCTGAAGCTTTCTTT | CASSRDSSPEAFF